The rows below give T cell receptor beta chains drawn from one sample of a study of T-cell reconstitution after alpha-beta-depleted transplantation in children. A single record per CDR3 protein comes from TCRdb applying MiXCR to the PCR reads. Seen here are some 200,000 distinct CDR3 sequences, about 8.8% observed once, and the top ten hold approximately 5%. Material: PBMCs from the stem cell graft donor, obtained from the stem cell graft. The receptors derive from a human donor who donated a stem cell graft to a child with SCID. Both conserved end residues are part of each CDR3. A D gene is named only where the DNA matches it firmly. Only part of the rows carry a size: once, few, many, or a class if the clone is expanded.

V gene,clone size,J gene,D gene,CDR3 protein,CDR3 DNA
TRBV9,many,TRBJ2-7,.,CASSVRDGSYEQYF,TGTGCCAGCAGCGTTAGGGACGGTTCCTACGAGCAGTACTTC
TRBV4-1,.,TRBJ1-2,.,CASSPAPGGSPLYGYTF,TGCGCCAGCAGCCCTGCACCCGGAGGGTCACCTCTCTATGGCTACACCTTC
TRBV3-1,many,TRBJ2-5,.,CASSRAGGYRETQYF,TGTGCCAGCAGCCGGGCAGGAGGGTACCGGGAGACCCAGTACTTC
TRBV27,many,TRBJ2-1,TRBD2,CASRGLAGGPSTYNEQFF,TGTGCCAGCCGCGGACTAGCGGGGGGGCCCAGTACCTACAATGAGCAGTTCTTC
TRBV7-3,many,TRBJ2-3,.,CASSSRPGGMVRQDTQYF,TGTGCCAGCAGCTCAAGGCCGGGTGGAATGGTACGTCAAGATACGCAGTATTTT
TRBV5-6,many,TRBJ2-5,.,CASSFSTGFRAQYF,TGTGCCAGCAGCTTTTCAACAGGGTTTCGGGCCCAGTACTTC
TRBV10-3,many,TRBJ2-1,.,CAISGRPGLHNEQFF,TGTGCCATCAGTGGACGGCCGGGACTCCACAATGAGCAGTTCTTC
TRBV3-1,.,TRBJ1-5,TRBD1,CAIWTLGPGGKYSNQPQHF,TGTGCCATCTGGACCCTGGGGCCAGGGGGTAAATATAGCAATCAGCCCCAGCATTTT
TRBV4-2,many,TRBJ2-1,TRBD2,CASSQDGEGSPYNEQFF,TGTGCCAGCAGCCAAGATGGGGAGGGATCGCCCTACAATGAGCAGTTCTTC
TRBV4-2,.,TRBJ1-2,TRBD1,CASSQPGQGGAGYGYTF,TGTGCCAGCAGCCAACCGGGACAGGGTGGAGCGGGGTATGGCTACACCTTC
TRBV19,many,TRBJ2-1,.,CASSPNPNIEGGGALYEQFF,TGTGCCAGTAGTCCCAACCCCAACATAGAAGGAGGGGGGGCTCTCTATGAGCAGTTCTTC